These 31 T cell receptor beta chains originate from one sample sequenced in a study of technical replicates of blood from a handful of donors listed by TCRdb under 2017. Library prep was done by the immunoSEQ multiplex PCR assay. Entries here come from immuneACCESS through TCRdb and include only in-frame sequences with V and J called. Some clones fail to appear in such tables; in the studies checked, an unresolved V gene covers under half of the shortfall, and the cause of the remainder is unknown. The sample table holds roughly 59,000 clones, of which around 88% were seen once. The leading ten clones occupy about 5% of the sample. Material for sequencing was PBMCs. These receptors originate from a human donor in good health. Some clones in this sample may be carry-over from other donors' samples.

The chain's CDR3 is CASSPTSGPYEQYF. The CDR3 DNA sequence: TGTGCCAGCAGCCCGACTAGCGGCCCCTACGAGCAGTACTTC. The V and J genes are TRBV7-9 and TRBJ2-7; 9 nucleotides align to TRBD2. Germline trimming cut 5 bases from V and 2 bases from J; bases unmatched to any gene: 4. There are 14 residues in the CDR3. Germline CDR1 and CDR2: SEHNR and FQNEAQ (reference sequence).

This chain joins TRBV29-1 and TRBJ2-7; tentatively, D is TRBD2 (7 bases). CDR1 is SQVTM and CDR2 is ANQGSEA in the germline V gene. V was clipped by 2 bases and J by 2 bases, with 13 bases between them. The CDR3 totals 14 residues. CDR3 loop: CSVETGREAYEQYF. CDR3 coding DNA: TGCAGCGTTGAAACAGGGAGGGAAGCCTACGAGCAGTACTTC.

The sample holds one count of this clone. V and J are TRBV25-1 and TRBJ2-7; TRBD2 agrees at 9 bases. Losses at the gene ends were 0 bases for V and 1 base for J; bases not matched to a gene: 7. CDR3 length equals 17 residues. Germline V gives CDR1 MGHDK, CDR2 SYGVNS. CDR3 DNA: TGTGCCAGCAGTGAATATAAACTAGCGGGTATTTCCTACGAGCAGTACTTC. Translating gives CASSEYKLAGISYEQYF.

This sequence joins TRBV7-9 and TRBJ1-1; no definite D call. Germline V gives CDR1 SEHNR, CDR2 FQNEAQ (reference sequence). This CDR3 is built from 13 residues. V was trimmed by 1 base and J by 13 bases, leaving 16 bases between them. The CDR3 protein is CASSLEATATLFF. The CDR3, as DNA: TGTGCCAGCAGCTTAGAGGCTACAGCTACCCTTTTCTTT. The full variable domain, with the rest looked up from reference TRBV7-9 and TRBJ1-1, is DTGVSQNPRHKITKRGQNVTFRCDPISEHNRLYWYRQTLGQGPEFLTYFQNEAQLEKSRLLSDRFSAERPKGSFSTLEIQRTEQGDSAMYLCASSLEATATLFFGQGTRLTVV.

The CDR3 sequence is CASSHSSGPTDTQYF. The CDR3 DNA reads as TGCGCCAGCAGCCACTCTAGCGGACCCACAGATACGCAGTATTTT. The V call is TRBV4-3, the J call TRBJ2-3, with TRBD2 matching over 7 bases. Germline V lookup: CDR1 LGHNA, CDR2 YSLEER. After removal of 3 bases from V and 2 bases from J, the junction contained 5 bases not matched to a gene. CDR3 length: 15 amino acids.

The chain joins TRBV4-1 to TRBJ2-7, with a weak D call TRBD2 (6 bases). CDR1 and CDR2 (germline): MGHRA, YSYEKL. This CDR3 region has 15 residues. The ends were cut back, 2 bases at V and 5 bases at J, with 16 bases in the middle. The CDR3 DNA reads TGCGCCAGCAGCCAACCGTTCGGGGGTTTCGACGAGCAGTACTTC. Protein product: CASSQPFGGFDEQYF.

The chain has TRBV6-6 and TRBJ2-7, with 13 nucleotides matching TRBD2. In germline, CDR1 is MNHNY, CDR2 SVGAGI (reference sequence). V lost 7 bases and J lost 4; bases outside the gene matches: 4. This CDR3 is 14 amino acids long. The CDR3 sequence: CASIRTSGSYEQYF. The DNA of the CDR3 is TGTGCCAGCATCAGGACTAGCGGGAGTTACGAGCAGTACTTC.

V usage is TRBV4-2 and J usage is TRBJ1-6; D gene uncertain. Germline assignment: CDR1 LGHNA and CDR2 YNFKEQ. The CDR3 totals 16 residues. V lost 4 bases and J lost 5, with 15 bases in between. The CDR3 protein is CASSREGSADNSPLHF. Written as DNA, the CDR3 is TGTGCCAGCAGCCGGGAGGGCTCGGCTGATAATTCACCCCTCCACTTT.

This clone has only one observation. The rearrangement joins TRBV2 to TRBJ1-2; TRBD1 matches at 7 bases. This CDR3 is built from 13 residues. The V gene end was trimmed by 6 bases and the J gene end by 4 bases; junction bases not matched to a gene: 5. The germline V gene has CDR1 SNHLY and CDR2 FYNNEI. CDR3 coding DNA: TGTGCCAGCAGACAAAGGACAGGCTATGGCTACACCTTC. This codes for CASRQRTGYGYTF.

The CDR3 region has the DNA TGTGCCAGCAGTGGGGGGCAGGGGAACACCGGGGAGCTGTTTTTT. This gives the protein CASSGGQGNTGELFF. The chain links TRBV2 to TRBJ2-2; a weak D match, TRBD1 (6 bases). The germline gives CDR1 SNHLY, CDR2 FYNNEI. V shed 4 bases and J shed 1 base, with 10 bases lying between them. CDR3 length: 15 residues.

This chain connects TRBV19 to TRBJ1-2, with no clear D. The CDR3 is 14 residues long. CDR1 and CDR2 (germline): LNHDA, SQIVND (reference sequence). V shed 3 bases and J shed 2 bases, with 10 bases lying between them. CDR3 bases: TGTGCCAGTAGTATCCCCGGGGTGAACTATGGCTACACCTTC. Translated: CASSIPGVNYGYTF.

The rearrangement uses TRBV12-5 and TRBJ2-7; 10 bases line up with TRBD1. Germline assignment: CDR1 LGHNT and CDR2 FRNRAP. The CDR3 spans 16 residues. V lost 7 bases and J lost 2; bases outside the gene matches: 11. The CDR3 DNA reads as TGTGCTAGTGCCCCAGGAGGACAGGGGGTTACCTACGAGCAGTACTTC. It translates to CASAPGGQGVTYEQYF.

V and J are TRBV6-5 and TRBJ1-1; possible D gene TRBD1, 5 bases. The V end lost 0 bases, the J end lost 1 base, and 9 bases lay between the germline ends. The germline gives CDR1 MNHEY, CDR2 SVGAGI. The CDR3 contains 15 residues. In DNA form, the CDR3 reads TGTGCCAGCAGTTACTCTATGGGGGGGAACACTGAAGCTTTCTTT. It translates to CASSYSMGGNTEAFF.

The V and J genes are TRBV4-2 and TRBJ2-5; 10 nucleotides line up with TRBD2. V gave up 3 bases and J gave up 0 bases; unmatched junction bases: 4. CDR1 and CDR2 from the germline V gene are LGHNA and YNFKEQ. The CDR3 runs to 16 residues. The CDR3, as DNA: TGTGCCAGCAGCCAGAGGGGACTAGCGAACCAAGAGACCCAGTACTTC. This translates into CASSQRGLANQETQYF.

The V call is TRBV7-2, the J call TRBJ1-2; 8 nucleotides match TRBD1. This CDR3 has 16 amino acids. CDR1 is SGHTA, CDR2 FQGNSA, per germline. V shed 3 bases, J shed 7 bases, and the junction held 13 bases outside the gene matches. DNA of the CDR3: TGTGCCAGCAGCTTCTACCAAAATCAGGGGGCGAGTGGCTACACCTTC. Protein: CASSFYQNQGASGYTF. The entire variable domain, with the rest obtained from reference TRBV7-2 and TRBJ1-2, is as follows: GAGVSQSPSNKVTEKGKDVELRCDPISGHTALYWYRQSLGQGLEFLIYFQGNSAPDKSGLPSDRFSAERTGGSVSTLTIQRTQQEDSAVYLCASSFYQNQGASGYTFGSGTRLTVV.

This chain links TRBV6-6 with TRBJ2-7; TRBD1 aligns across 8 bases. The CDR3 extends over 12 amino acids. CDR1 and CDR2 (germline): MNHNY, SVGAGI (reference sequence). V gave up 8 bases and J gave up 5 bases; unmatched junction bases: 5. The CDR3 bases are TGTGCCAGCGGACCACAGGGGGACGAGCAGTACTTC. This gives the protein CASGPQGDEQYF.

The chain employs TRBV6-4 and TRBJ2-1, with 11 bases aligning to TRBD2. With V trimmed by 5 bases and J by 4 bases, 13 bases remained unmatched. This CDR3 has 18 amino acids. Germline V gene data show CDR1 as MRHNA and CDR2 as SNTAGT. CDR3 protein: CASSPGLADPRGYNEQFF. CDR3 DNA: TGTGCCAGCAGTCCGGGACTAGCGGACCCGCGGGGTTACAATGAGCAGTTCTTC.

V is TRBV2 and J is TRBJ2-1; no reliable D call. The CDR3 runs to 11 residues. The ends were cut back, 6 bases at V and 5 bases at J, with 5 bases in the middle. Per the germline V gene, CDR1 is SNHLY and CDR2 is FYNNEI. The CDR3 DNA follows: TGTGCCAGCAGCCGGGACAATGAGCAGTTCTTC. This codes for CASSRDNEQFF.

This clone was observed once. It is unclear where the CDR3 begins or ends on the DNA, so no DNA is shown, and the CDR3 is as TCRdb lists it. This chain links TRBV5-1 with TRBJ2-7; TRBD2, the table's D call, was not compared with the DNA. The length of the CDR3 is 18 amino acids, counting both ends. Germline V CDR1 and CDR2: SGHRS, YFSETQ. The CDR3: CASSFLWLADLPTREQYF.

The sample holds one count of this clone. The rearrangement links TRBV11-2 to TRBJ2-3; weak D call: TRBD2 (5 bases). CDR3 length: 17 amino acids. Germline CDR1 and CDR2: SGHAT and FQNNGV. V was pared by 0 bases and J by 6 bases, with 19 bases between. The CDR3 is CASSLDHVAWKLDTQYF. The CDR3 bases are TGTGCCAGCAGCTTAGATCACGTAGCGTGGAAATTGGATACGCAGTATTTT.

The chain has TRBV10-3 and TRBJ1-1; the match to TRBD1 covers 8 bases. The V and J ends lost 6 bases and 2 bases, in that order; junction bases with no gene match: 8. The CDR3 totals 15 residues. From germline, CDR1 is ENHRY and CDR2 SYGVKD. CDR3 coding DNA: TGTGCCATCAGCGACCCCGGGACAGGTAACACTGAAGCTTTCTTT. Translated, it gives CAISDPGTGNTEAFF.

The gene calls are TRBV7-9 and TRBJ2-5; 9 nucleotides match TRBD1. The length of the CDR3 is 15 residues. Germline V lookup: CDR1 SEHNR, CDR2 FQNEAQ (reference sequence). V lost 5 bases to trimming and J lost 4 bases; unmatched junction nucleotides: 8. The CDR3 coding sequence is TGTGCCAGCAGCCCGCCTCTGGACAGGGGAGAGACCCAGTACTTC. Protein sequence: CASSPPLDRGETQYF.

The chain has TRBV15 and TRBJ2-1; 10 bases are a match to TRBD2. Unmatched junction bases numbered 9, after V lost 0 bases and J lost 7 bases. Germline V lookup: CDR1 LNHNV, CDR2 YYDKDF (reference sequence). This CDR3 has 17 amino acids. The DNA for the CDR3 is TGTGCCACCAGCAGAGATTATCTAGCGGGAGATACGAATGAGCAGTTCTTC. It specifies CATSRDYLAGDTNEQFF.

The genes are TRBV4-2 and TRBJ2-1; 8 nucleotides agree with TRBD2. The CDR3 is made up of 18 amino acids. V trimming: 3 bases; J trimming: 0 bases; junction bases outside the gene matches: 10. Germline V gene lookup returns CDR1 LGHNA and CDR2 YNFKEQ. The CDR3: CASSHFGGGLSSYNEQFF. In nucleotides, the CDR3 is TGTGCCAGCAGCCATTTTGGCGGGGGGCTTAGCTCCTACAATGAGCAGTTCTTC.

Only a few counts were recorded for this clone. The chain recombines TRBV6-4 with TRBJ2-1; 9 bases line up with TRBD2. Germline V CDR1 and CDR2: MRHNA, SNTAGT. The junction had 3 bases not matched to a gene; V was cut back by 0 bases and J by 3 bases. This CDR3 comprises 16 residues. The chain's CDR3 is CASSDSGTSSYNEQFF. CDR3 nucleotides: TGTGCCAGCAGTGACTCGGGGACTAGCAGCTACAATGAGCAGTTCTTC.

The genes are TRBV30 and TRBJ1-1; no reliable D call. The CDR3 is made up of 13 amino acids. Trimming stripped 3 bases from V and 0 bases from J, with 8 bases between. From germline, CDR1 is GTSNPN and CDR2 SVGIG (reference sequence). CDR3 sequence reads: CAWRRSLNTEAFF. The CDR3 DNA sequence: TGTGCCTGGAGACGGAGCCTGAACACTGAAGCTTTCTTT.

The chain couples TRBV7-9 to TRBJ2-3; 8 bases line up with TRBD2. The junction had 6 bases not matched to a gene; V was cut back by 2 bases and J by 2 bases. Germline CDR1 and CDR2: SEHNR and FQNEAQ (reference sequence). The CDR3 consists of 16 residues. The DNA of the CDR3 is TGTGCCAGCAGCTTAAGGAGCGGGAGCCCCACAGATACGCAGTATTTT. It yields the protein CASSLRSGSPTDTQYF.

The chain links TRBV15 to TRBJ2-7; TRBD1 matches at 8 bases. Germline-derived CDR1 and CDR2 are LNHNV and YYDKDF (reference sequence). The length of the CDR3 is 14 residues. After removal of 4 bases from V and 2 bases from J, the junction contained 4 bases not matched to a gene. The CDR3 protein is CATSTGQVAYEQYF. The DNA of the CDR3 is TGTGCCACCAGCACGGGACAGGTTGCCTACGAGCAGTACTTC. The whole variable domain, remainder taken from reference TRBV15 and TRBJ2-7, is DAMVIQNPRYQVTQFGKPVTLSCSQTLNHNVMYWYQQKSSQAPKLLFHYYDKDFNNEADTPDNFQSRRPNTSFCFLDIRSPGLGDTAMYLCATSTGQVAYEQYFGPGTRLTVT.

The J gene is TRBJ2-6, the V gene TRBV19; unclear D gene. The CDR3 runs to 15 residues. Between the trimmed V and J ends, which lost 3 bases and 0 bases, there was a span of 6 bases. From germline, CDR1 is LNHDA and CDR2 SQIVND (reference sequence). The DNA of the CDR3 is TGTGCCAGTAGTATTAGCCCCTCTGGGGCCAACGTCCTGACTTTC. This encodes CASSISPSGANVLTF.

This clone was counted a single time. The chain couples TRBV7-8 to TRBJ2-4; D not certain. V gave up 2 bases and J gave up 3 bases, with 17 bases separating them. Germline CDR1 is SGHVS and CDR2 is FQNEAQ. The CDR3 has 17 residues. The CDR3 DNA reads TGTGCCAGCAGCTTACCACCCAGGTCTACGGTCAAAAACATTCAGTACTTC. It yields the protein CASSLPPRSTVKNIQYF.

The chain combines TRBV5-1 with TRBJ1-2; D gene ambiguous. The CDR3 totals 13 residues. V was cut by 4 bases and J by 8 bases, with 15 bases left in between. Germline V gives CDR1 SGHRS, CDR2 YFSETQ. In DNA, the CDR3 is TGCGCCAGCAGCCCCGGGTCCGTGTGGGGCTACACCTTC. As protein: CASSPGSVWGYTF. Full variable domain (rest looked up from reference TRBV5-1 and TRBJ1-2): KAGVTQTPRYLIKTRGQQVTLSCSPISGHRSVSWYQQTPGQGLQFLFEYFSETQRNKGNFPGRFSGRQFSNSRSEMNVSTLELGDSALYLCASSPGSVWGYTFGSGTRLTVV.